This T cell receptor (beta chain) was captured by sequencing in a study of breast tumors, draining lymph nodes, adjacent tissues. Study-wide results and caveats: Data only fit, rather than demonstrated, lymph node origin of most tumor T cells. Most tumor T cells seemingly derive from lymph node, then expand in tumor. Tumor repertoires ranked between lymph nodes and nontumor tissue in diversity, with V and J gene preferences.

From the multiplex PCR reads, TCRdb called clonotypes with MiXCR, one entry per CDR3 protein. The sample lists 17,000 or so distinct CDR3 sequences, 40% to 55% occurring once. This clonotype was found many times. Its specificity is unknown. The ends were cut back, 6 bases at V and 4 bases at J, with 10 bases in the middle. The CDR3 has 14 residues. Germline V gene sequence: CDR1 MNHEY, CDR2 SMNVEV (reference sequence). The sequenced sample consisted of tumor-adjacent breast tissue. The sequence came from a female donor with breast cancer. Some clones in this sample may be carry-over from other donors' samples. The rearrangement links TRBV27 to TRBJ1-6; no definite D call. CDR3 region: CASRRRTYNSPLHF. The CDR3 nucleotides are TGTGCCAGCAGACGGAGGACTTATAATTCACCCCTCCACTTT.